Each of the 26 T cell receptor beta chains below was sequenced from the same sample in a study of CD8 T cells in Susac syndrome. cDNA came from roughly 0.47 to 1 ug RNA primed by random hexamers. TCRdb ran MiXCR on the immunoSEQ multiplex PCR reads and lists one entry per CDR3 protein. This sample has around 230,000 distinct CDR3 sequences, with around 95% found just once. Sequencing was performed on CD4+ T cells from PBMCs. The receptor source for this set is a human donor with multiple sclerosis.

The rearrangement links TRBV7-9 to TRBJ2-1, with D uncertain. The germline V gene has CDR1 SEHNR and CDR2 FQNEAQ (reference sequence). The V and J ends lost 5 bases and 5 bases respectively, with 16 bases between them. CDR3 length equals 15 residues. This chain's CDR3 is CASSVPRRANNEQFF. The DNA of the CDR3 is TGTGCCAGCAGCGTCCCTCGAAGGGCAAACAATGAGCAGTTCTTC.

A few counts support this clonotype. This chain links TRBV7-7 with TRBJ1-5, with D unresolved. This CDR3 is built from 13 residues. The V gene lost 0 bases and the J gene lost 4 bases, with 4 bases spanning the gap. CDR1 and CDR2 from the germline V gene are SSHAT and FNYEAQ (reference sequence). CDR3 nucleotides: TGTGCCAGCAGCTTAGCGCGGAATCAGCCCCAGCATTTT. The encoded protein is CASSLARNQPQHF.

V gene TRBV2 combines with J gene TRBJ2-1; D is uncertain. CDR1 and CDR2 from the germline V gene are SNHLY and FYNNEI. V was clipped by 6 bases and J by 3 bases, with 12 bases between them. This CDR3 spans 14 amino acids. CDR3 DNA sequence: TGTGCCAGCAGAAGAACCTTCATCTACAATGAGCAGTTCTTC. This sequence encodes CASRRTFIYNEQFF.

This chain links TRBV2 with TRBJ1-6, with D possibly matching TRBD1 (5 bases). Trimming took 5 bases from V and 10 from J, leaving 18 bases between them. The CDR3 has 15 amino acids. Germline values: CDR1 SNHLY, CDR2 FYNNEI. The CDR3 loop reads CASSPTGTPGSPLHF. The CDR3 bases are TGTGCCAGCAGTCCTACGGGGACTCCCGGATCACCCCTCCACTTT.

The rearrangement joins TRBV5-1 to TRBJ2-7; D possibly corresponds to TRBD1 (5 bases). The CDR3 spans 13 residues. CDR1 SGHRS and CDR2 YFSETQ come from the germline V gene. The V end was cut by 0 bases, the J end by 5 bases, with 9 bases between. CDR3 in DNA: TGCGCCAGCAGCTTGGAGCAGGGCAACGAGCAGTACTTC. This codes for CASSLEQGNEQYF.

This chain connects TRBV30 to TRBJ1-5, with 7 bases identical to TRBD1. Germline V gene lookup returns CDR1 GTSNPN and CDR2 SVGIG (reference sequence). This CDR3 has 15 residues. V gave up 2 bases and J gave up 3 bases; unmatched junction bases: 7. The DNA for the CDR3 is TGTGCCTGGAGTATACCGGGACAGTTCAATCAGCCCCAGCATTTT. It translates to CAWSIPGQFNQPQHF.

V usage is TRBV28 and J usage is TRBJ2-2; D not certain. Germline CDR1 and CDR2: MDHEN and SYDVKM. V was cut by 7 bases and J by 1 base, with 16 bases left in between. The CDR3 has 16 residues. CDR3 nucleotide sequence: TGTGCCAGCATTACACTCGCCGCAGGGAACACCGGGGAGCTGTTTTTT. It yields the protein CASITLAAGNTGELFF.

The chain employs TRBV7-2 and TRBJ2-5; 7 bases align to TRBD2. This CDR3 has 15 amino acids. CDR1 SGHTA and CDR2 FQGNSA come from the germline V gene. J was trimmed by 4 bases and V by 0 bases; bases with no gene match: 5. CDR3 sequence reads: CASSLAGRGAETQYF. The DNA of the CDR3 is TGTGCCAGCAGCTTAGCGGGGAGGGGCGCAGAGACCCAGTACTTC.

CDR3 DNA: TGTGCCAGCAGCCAGTCAACGGGACAGGGGTTCGGCTACACCTTC. It encodes CASSQSTGQGFGYTF. The genes are TRBV3-1 and TRBJ1-2, with 10 bases that match TRBD1. CDR3 length: 15 residues. The germline V gene encodes CDR1 LGHDT and CDR2 YNNKEL (reference sequence). Losses at the gene ends were 3 bases for V and 8 bases for J; bases not matched to a gene: 9.

The chain couples TRBV29-1 to TRBJ2-6; no reliable D call. V gave up 3 bases and J gave up 2 bases, with 5 bases separating them. CDR1 and CDR2 (germline): SQVTM, ANQGSEA. The CDR3 has 13 residues. This chain's CDR3 is CSVEAAGANVLTF. In nucleotides, the CDR3 is TGCAGCGTTGAGGCGGCTGGGGCCAACGTCCTGACTTTC.

This CDR3 is CSVAGTFGSGEAFF. The CDR3, as DNA: TGCAGCGTCGCGGGGACGTTCGGCTCGGGTGAAGCTTTCTTT. V gene TRBV29-1 combines with J gene TRBJ1-1; tentative D call: TRBD1 (5 bases). Germline loops: CDR1 SQVTM, CDR2 ANQGSEA. V lost 6 bases, J lost 7 bases, and 21 bases lay in between. The CDR3 covers 14 residues.

V usage is TRBV2 and J usage is TRBJ1-2; the D gene is possibly TRBD1 (6 bases). The germline V gene encodes CDR1 SNHLY and CDR2 FYNNEI. The CDR3 is 13 residues long. The V end lost 7 bases, the J end lost 8 bases, and 17 bases lay between the germline ends. The CDR3 loop is CASKGGPGGGYTF. CDR3 in DNA: TGTGCCAGCAAGGGGGGCCCGGGAGGAGGCTACACCTTC.

The gene calls are TRBV12-3 or TRBV12-4 and TRBJ2-1; D gene unclear. CDR3 length equals 12 residues. The ends were cut back, 4 bases at V and 4 bases at J, with 5 bases in the middle. The CDR3 region is CASSWEYNEQFF. CDR3 in DNA: TGTGCCAGCAGTTGGGAATACAATGAGCAGTTCTTC.

The rearrangement joins TRBV6-6 to TRBJ1-6; D perhaps matches TRBD1 (5 bases). The CDR3 length is 15 residues. Germline V gives CDR1 MNHNY, CDR2 SVGAGI (reference sequence). The V and J ends lost 0 bases and 6 bases respectively, with 9 bases between them. The CDR3 protein is CASSYSERGNSPLHF. CDR3 DNA sequence: TGTGCCAGCAGTTACTCGGAGAGGGGTAATTCACCCCTCCACTTT.

V gene TRBV5-1 combines with J gene TRBJ1-6; no definite D call. The CDR3 extends over 10 amino acids. V shed 3 bases and J shed 9 bases, with 1 base lying between them. Germline V gene sequence: CDR1 SGHRS, CDR2 YFSETQ. CDR3 in DNA: TGCGCCAGCAGCTCTTCACCCCTCCACTTT. Amino acid sequence: CASSSSPLHF.

CDR3 protein: CSVSSEGETQYF. CDR3 DNA: TGCAGCGTCTCTAGCGAGGGAGAGACCCAGTACTTC. The rearrangement uses TRBV29-1 and TRBJ2-5, with a possible D match to TRBD2 (6 bases). Trimming pared 6 bases from V and 4 bases from J, leaving 12 bases between. The germline V gene encodes CDR1 SQVTM and CDR2 ANQGSEA. The CDR3 contains 12 residues.

This clonotype was detected once. The chain combines TRBV12-3 or TRBV12-4 with TRBJ1-1; D call uncertain. This CDR3 is built from 13 residues. Trimming cost V 7 bases and J 1 base, with 10 bases left between them. The CDR3 protein is CASTPGENTEAFF. CDR3 sequence (DNA): TGTGCCAGCACCCCCGGGGAGAACACTGAAGCTTTCTTT.

The V and J genes are TRBV20-1 and TRBJ1-2; perhaps TRBD1 as D (6 bases). Trimming removed 8 bases at V and 0 bases at J, with 13 bases between. This CDR3 is 13 amino acids long. Looked up from germline, CDR1 is DFQATT and CDR2 is SNEGSKA (reference sequence). CDR3 protein: CSYRDTANYGYTF. For the CDR3, the DNA is TGCAGTTATCGGGACACAGCTAACTATGGCTACACCTTC.

In this sample, this clonotype turned up once. The chain carries TRBV30 and TRBJ2-3; TRBD2 matches 11 bases. V lost 0 bases, J lost 4 bases, and 3 bases stayed unmatched. The CDR3 runs 15 residues. The germline CDR1 and CDR2 sequences are GTSNPN and SVGIG (reference sequence). The CDR3 loop is CAWSVTSGSPDTQYF. The CDR3 DNA sequence: TGTGCCTGGAGTGTTACTAGCGGGAGCCCAGATACGCAGTATTTT.

This clonotype showed up just a few times. The chain employs TRBV27 and TRBJ2-1, with 9 bases that match TRBD2. V trimming: 6 bases; J trimming: 0 bases; junction bases outside the gene matches: 0. CDR1 is MNHEY and CDR2 is SMNVEV in the germline V gene (reference sequence). The CDR3 extends over 14 amino acids. CDR3 region: CASRLAGSYNEQFF. The CDR3 coding sequence is TGTGCCAGCAGACTAGCGGGCTCCTACAATGAGCAGTTCTTC.

The genes are TRBV24-1 and TRBJ2-3, with D perhaps being TRBD1 or TRBD2 (6 bases each). Trimming removed 9 bases from V and 5 bases from J, with 14 bases in between. The CDR3 extends over 13 amino acids. Per the germline V gene, CDR1 is KGHDR and CDR2 is SFDVKD. CDR3 nucleotide sequence: TGTGCCACCTCGTCAGGGGAGGAAGATACGCAGTATTTT. Its translation: CATSSGEEDTQYF.

V usage is TRBV4-1 and J usage is TRBJ2-1; 13 bases are a match to TRBD2. The V segment lost 2 bases and the J segment 7 bases; nucleotides outside the gene matches: 8. The germline V gene has CDR1 MGHRA and CDR2 YSYEKL. The CDR3 runs to 17 residues. CDR3 sequence reads: CASSQITGTSGANEQFF. The CDR3, as DNA: TGCGCCAGCAGCCAAATTACCGGGACTAGCGGGGCAAATGAGCAGTTCTTC.

The V call is TRBV9, the J call TRBJ1-2; D gene ambiguous. The CDR3 extends over 13 amino acids. V was clipped by 4 bases and J by 2 bases, with 9 bases between them. Germline assignment: CDR1 SGDLS and CDR2 YYNGEE. In DNA form, the CDR3 reads TGTGCCAGCAGCCCCAGTATCAACTATGGCTACACCTTC. It yields the protein CASSPSINYGYTF.

The chain recombines TRBV18 with TRBJ1-2; TRBD1 matches 11 bases. Germline CDR1 reads KGHSH; CDR2 reads LQKENI. The CDR3 has 15 residues. V dropped 2 bases and J dropped 5; count of bases not matched to a gene: 4. The CDR3 reads CASSPVGTGGYGYTF. CDR3 coding DNA: TGTGCCAGCTCACCAGTTGGGACAGGGGGATATGGCTACACCTTC.

In its sample, this clonotype was seen once. The rearrangement uses TRBV11-3 and TRBJ2-2, with 10 bases aligning to TRBD1. The CDR3 loop spans 17 amino acids. Germline loops: CDR1 SGHNT, CDR2 YENEEA. The trim removed 0 bases at V and 4 bases at J, leaving 5 bases unmatched. The CDR3 sequence is CASSLEGGQGRTGELFF. Here the CDR3 DNA reads TGTGCCAGCAGCTTAGAAGGGGGACAGGGGCGCACCGGGGAGCTGTTTTTT.

This clonotype was observed a single time. The chain couples TRBV29-1 to TRBJ2-7; TRBD2 agrees at 9 bases. The J segment lost 5 bases and the V segment lost 5 bases, leaving 4 bases of the junction unmatched. The CDR3 totals 12 residues. Per the germline V gene, CDR1 is SQVTM and CDR2 is ANQGSEA. CDR3 bases: TGCAGCGTTTTATTAGCGGGAGACGAGCAGTACTTC. It is translated as CSVLLAGDEQYF.